This T cell receptor beta chain appears in the sequencing data of a study of molecular identifiers for immune sequencing clone quantification. TCRdb re-called the PCR reads through MiXCR, storing one row per CDR3 protein. This sample has under 800,000 distinct CDR3 sequences, with 25% found just once. The CDR3 consists of 17 residues. V was shortened by 1 base and J by 0 bases, with 16 bases between the two germline ends. Looked up from germline, CDR1 is DFQATT and CDR2 is SNEGSKA (reference sequence). Sequencing was performed on naive CD8+ T cells from blood, with Jurkat cell RNA spiked in. Sample subset: FACS-sorted CD8+CD4-CCR7+CD45RA+ naive T cells. The rearrangement links TRBV20-1 to TRBJ2-1; tentatively, D is TRBD1 or TRBD2 (5 bases each). The TCR originated in a human donor in good health. Some libraries in this study had Jurkat cell RNA spiked in. This CDR3 reads CSARGPGTARSYNEQFF. As DNA, the CDR3 is TGCAGTGCTAGAGGGCCTGGGACCGCTCGCTCCTACAATGAGCAGTTCTTC.